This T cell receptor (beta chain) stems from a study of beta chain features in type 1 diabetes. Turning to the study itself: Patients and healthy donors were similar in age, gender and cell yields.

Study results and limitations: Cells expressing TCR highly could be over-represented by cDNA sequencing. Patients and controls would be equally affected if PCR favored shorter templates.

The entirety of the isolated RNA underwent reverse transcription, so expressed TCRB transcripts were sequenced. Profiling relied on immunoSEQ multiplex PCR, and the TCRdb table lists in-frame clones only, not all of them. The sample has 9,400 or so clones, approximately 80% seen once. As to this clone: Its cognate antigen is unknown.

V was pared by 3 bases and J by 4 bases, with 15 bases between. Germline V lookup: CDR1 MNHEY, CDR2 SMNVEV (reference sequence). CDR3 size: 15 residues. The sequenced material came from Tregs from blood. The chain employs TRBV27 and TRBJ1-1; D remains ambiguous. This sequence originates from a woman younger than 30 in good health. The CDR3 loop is CASSLVAPGGTEAFF. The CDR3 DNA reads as TGTGCCAGCAGTTTGGTGGCCCCGGGAGGCACTGAAGCTTTCTTT.